Listed below are T cell receptor beta chains from one sample, sequenced in a study of T cell repertoires in cytomegalovirus infection. Using its own MiXCR run on the reads, TCRdb lists one record per CDR3 protein. The sample consists of about 330,000 distinct CDR3 sequences, approximately 30% of them appearing once. The antigens for these receptors are not known. The sequencing here drew on cultured PBMCs, taken from culture after CMV antigen stimulation. These receptors all stem from a human donor in good health (CMV status not recorded). Some clones in this sample may be carry-over from other donors' samples. Each CDR3 is given with its conserved first and last residue. A D gene is named only where the DNA matches it firmly. Clone size is stated in some rows and not others, as once, few, many or a class when expanded.

TRBV12-5	TRBJ2-7	few	.	CASSFEGRTEQYF	TGTGCTAGCTCGTTTGAGGGGCGAACCGAGCAGTACTTC
TRBV12-3/TRBV12-4	TRBJ1-2	.	.	CASTKGPSRILGYGYTF	TGTGCCAGCACTAAAGGACCCTCCCGTATCTTAGGCTATGGCTACACCTTC
TRBV15	TRBJ2-1	.	TRBD2	CATSRGGSANEQFF	TGTGCCACCAGCCGGGGGGGGAGCGCCAATGAGCAGTTCTTC
TRBV7-2	TRBJ2-2	few	TRBD2	CASSLDVAGGVYTGELFF	TGTGCCAGCAGCTTAGATGTAGCGGGGGGGGTTTACACCGGGGAGCTGTTTTTT
TRBV20-1	TRBJ2-7	few	.	CSATDRVGGRVSYEQYF	TGCAGTGCCACCGACAGGGTGGGGGGGAGAGTCTCCTACGAGCAGTACTTC
TRBV5-1	TRBJ2-1	.	TRBD2	CASSPTSGRLIEQFF	TGCGCCAGCAGTCCGACTAGCGGGAGGCTCATAGAGCAGTTCTTC
TRBV7-6	TRBJ2-1	few	TRBD2	CASSLDPQAKAGASNNEQFF	TGTGCCAGCAGCTTAGATCCCCAGGCTAAAGCGGGAGCGTCTAACAATGAGCAGTTCTTC
TRBV28	TRBJ2-1	.	TRBD1	CASAGAGGTEQFF	TGTGCCAGCGCTGGGGCAGGGGGCACTGAGCAGTTCTTC
TRBV7-2	TRBJ2-5	many	.	CASSLVRQETQYF	TGTGCCAGCAGCTTAGTTCGTCAAGAGACCCAGTACTTC
TRBV7-8	TRBJ2-1	.	TRBD2	CASSLVGLAGPLGGQFF	TGTGCCAGCAGCTTAGTGGGACTAGCGGGACCATTGGGGGGGCAGTTCTTC
TRBV10-3	TRBJ1-1	.	.	CAVGTDPMNTEAFF	TGTGCCGTTGGGACGGATCCTATGAACACTGAAGCTTTCTTT
TRBV19	TRBJ1-5	.	.	CASSLLGRRNNQPQHF	TGTGCCAGTAGTTTACTGGGACGGCGGAACAATCAGCCCCAGCATTTT
TRBV4-3	TRBJ2-3	.	.	CASSQAPSGTDTQYF	TGCGCCAGCAGCCAAGCCCCTAGCGGCACAGATACGCAGTATTTT
TRBV19	TRBJ2-1	.	.	CASSGYRNEQFF	TGTGCCAGTAGTGGCTACAGGAATGAGCAGTTCTTC
TRBV27	TRBJ1-5	.	.	CASSLSGGPEQPQHF	TGTGCCAGCAGTTTAAGTGGGGGGCCGGAACAGCCCCAGCATTTT
TRBV10-3	TRBJ2-1	few	TRBD2	CAILPASGDYNEQFF	TGTGCCATCCTCCCGGCTAGCGGGGACTACAATGAGCAGTTCTTC
TRBV28	TRBJ1-6	.	TRBD1	CASRLPTGAGSPLHF	TGTGCCAGCAGGTTACCTACAGGGGCTGGTTCACCCCTCCACTTT
TRBV4-2	TRBJ2-3	.	TRBD2	CASSHTSGLAEVTTQYF	TGTGCCAGCAGCCACACCTCGGGACTAGCGGAAGTAACTACGCAGTATTTT
TRBV7-6	TRBJ1-3	.	TRBD1	CASGAGTGGNTIYF	TGTGCCAGCGGAGCCGGGACAGGTGGAAACACCATATATTTT
TRBV7-9	TRBJ2-7	few	.	CASSLDGPEQYF	TGTGCCAGCAGCTTAGACGGACCCGAGCAGTACTTC